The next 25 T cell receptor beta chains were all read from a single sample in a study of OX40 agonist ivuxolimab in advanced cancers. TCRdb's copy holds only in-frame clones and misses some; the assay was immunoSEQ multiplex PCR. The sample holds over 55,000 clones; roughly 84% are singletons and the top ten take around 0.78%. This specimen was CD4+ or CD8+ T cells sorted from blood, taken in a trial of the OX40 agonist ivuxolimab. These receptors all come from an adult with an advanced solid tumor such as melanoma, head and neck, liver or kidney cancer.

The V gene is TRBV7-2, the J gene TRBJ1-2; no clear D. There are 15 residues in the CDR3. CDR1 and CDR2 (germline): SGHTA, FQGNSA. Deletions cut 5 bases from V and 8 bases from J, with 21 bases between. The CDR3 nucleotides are TGTGCCAGCAGCGTTGAACTGGCCGCGGCGTACGGCTACACCTTC. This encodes CASSVELAAAYGYTF. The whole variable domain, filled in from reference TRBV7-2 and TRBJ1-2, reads GAGVSQSPSNKVTEKGKDVELRCDPISGHTALYWYRQSLGQGLEFLIYFQGNSAPDKSGLPSDRFSAERTGGSVSTLTIQRTQQEDSAVYLCASSVELAAAYGYTFGSGTRLTVV.

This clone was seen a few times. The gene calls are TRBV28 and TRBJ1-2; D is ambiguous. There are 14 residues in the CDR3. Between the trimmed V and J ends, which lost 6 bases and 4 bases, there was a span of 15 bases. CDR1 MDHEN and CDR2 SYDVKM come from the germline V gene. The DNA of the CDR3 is TGTGCCAGCAGCCGAGGAGGCAGTGTCTATGGCTACACCTTC. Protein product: CASSRGGSVYGYTF.

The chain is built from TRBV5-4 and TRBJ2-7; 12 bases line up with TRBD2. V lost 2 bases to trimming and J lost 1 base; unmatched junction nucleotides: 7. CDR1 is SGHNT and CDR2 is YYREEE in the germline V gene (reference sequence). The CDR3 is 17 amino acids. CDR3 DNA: TGTGCCAGCAGCTTTGATCTAGCGGGAGGGCCTTCCTACGAGCAGTACTTC. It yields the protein CASSFDLAGGPSYEQYF. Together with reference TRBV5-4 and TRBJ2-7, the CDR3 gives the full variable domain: ETGVTQSPTHLIKTRGQQVTLRCSSQSGHNTVSWYQQALGQGPQFIFQYYREEENGRGNFPPRFSGLQFPNYSSELNVNALELDDSALYLCASSFDLAGGPSYEQYFGPGTRLTVT.

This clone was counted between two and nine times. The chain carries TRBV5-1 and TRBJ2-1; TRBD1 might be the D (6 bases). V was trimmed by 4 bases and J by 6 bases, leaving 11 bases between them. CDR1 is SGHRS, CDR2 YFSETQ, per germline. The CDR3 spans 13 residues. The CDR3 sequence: CASSPRTVNEQFF. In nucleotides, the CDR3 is TGCGCCAGCAGCCCAAGGACAGTCAATGAGCAGTTCTTC.

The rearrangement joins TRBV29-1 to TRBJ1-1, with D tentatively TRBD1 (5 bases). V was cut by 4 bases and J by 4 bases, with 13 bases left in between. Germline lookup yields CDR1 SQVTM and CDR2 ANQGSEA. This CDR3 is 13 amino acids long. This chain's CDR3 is CSVAQGGGTEAFF. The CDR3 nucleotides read TGCAGCGTTGCTCAGGGCGGGGGCACTGAAGCTTTCTTT.

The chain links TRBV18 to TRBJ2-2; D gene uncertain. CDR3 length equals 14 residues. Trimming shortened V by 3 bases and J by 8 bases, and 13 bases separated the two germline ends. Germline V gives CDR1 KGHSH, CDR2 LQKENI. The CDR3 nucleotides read TGTGCCAGCTCACCGAGGCGTGATCTAGGGGAGCTGTTTTTT. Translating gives CASSPRRDLGELFF.

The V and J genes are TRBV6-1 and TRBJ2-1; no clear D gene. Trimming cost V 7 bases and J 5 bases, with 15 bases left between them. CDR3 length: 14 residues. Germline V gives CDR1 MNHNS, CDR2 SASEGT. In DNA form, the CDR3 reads TGTGCCAGCACCCCGACACGCGCAAACAATGAGCAGTTCTTC. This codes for CASTPTRANNEQFF.

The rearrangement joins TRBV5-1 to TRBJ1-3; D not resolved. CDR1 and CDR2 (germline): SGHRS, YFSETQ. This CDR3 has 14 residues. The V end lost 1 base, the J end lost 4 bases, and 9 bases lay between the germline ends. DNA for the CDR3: TGCGCCAGCAGCTTGTTAGGGCCCGGAAACACCATATATTTT. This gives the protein CASSLLGPGNTIYF. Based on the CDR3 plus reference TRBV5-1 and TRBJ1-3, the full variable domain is KAGVTQTPRYLIKTRGQQVTLSCSPISGHRSVSWYQQTPGQGLQFLFEYFSETQRNKGNFPGRFSGRQFSNSRSEMNVSTLELGDSALYLCASSLLGPGNTIYFGEGSWLTVV.

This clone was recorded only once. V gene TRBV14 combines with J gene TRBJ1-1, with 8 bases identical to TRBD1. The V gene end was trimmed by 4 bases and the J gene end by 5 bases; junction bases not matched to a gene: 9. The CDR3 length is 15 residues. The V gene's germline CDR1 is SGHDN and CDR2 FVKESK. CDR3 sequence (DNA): TGTGCCAGCAGCCGAGAACAGGGGGGAGGAACTGAAGCTTTCTTT. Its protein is CASSREQGGGTEAFF.

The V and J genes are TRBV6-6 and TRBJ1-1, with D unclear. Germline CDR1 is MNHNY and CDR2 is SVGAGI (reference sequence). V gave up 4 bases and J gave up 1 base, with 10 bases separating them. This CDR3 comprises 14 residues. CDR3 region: CASSSWTGNTEAFF. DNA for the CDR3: TGTGCCAGCAGTTCCTGGACGGGGAACACTGAAGCTTTCTTT.

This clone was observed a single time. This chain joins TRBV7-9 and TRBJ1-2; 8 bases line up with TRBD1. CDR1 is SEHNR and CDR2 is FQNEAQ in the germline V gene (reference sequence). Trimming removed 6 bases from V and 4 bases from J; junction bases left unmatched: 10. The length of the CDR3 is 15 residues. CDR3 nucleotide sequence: TGTGCCAGCAGGCCTCCGGGACAGGCCGCCTATGGCTACACCTTC. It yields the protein CASRPPGQAAYGYTF.

CDR3 in DNA: TGTGCCAGCTCACCCCGGACAGGCATAAACACCGGGGAGCTGTTTTTT. This encodes CASSPRTGINTGELFF. The J gene is TRBJ2-2, the V gene TRBV18, with 7 bases that match TRBD1. The V and J ends lost 3 bases and 2 bases, in that order; junction bases with no gene match: 6. The CDR3 contains 16 residues. The germline CDR1 and CDR2 sequences are KGHSH and LQKENI.

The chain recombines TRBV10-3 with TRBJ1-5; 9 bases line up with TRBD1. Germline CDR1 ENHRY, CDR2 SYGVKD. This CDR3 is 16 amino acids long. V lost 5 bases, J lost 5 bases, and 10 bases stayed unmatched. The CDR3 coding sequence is TGTGCCATCAGTCCAACATCCACAGGGGGCGATCAGCCCCAGCATTTT. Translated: CAISPTSTGGDQPQHF.

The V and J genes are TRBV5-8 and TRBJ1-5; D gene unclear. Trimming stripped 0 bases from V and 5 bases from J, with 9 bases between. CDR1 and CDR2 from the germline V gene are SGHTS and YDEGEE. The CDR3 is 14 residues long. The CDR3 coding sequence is TGTGCCAGCAGCTTGGAAGTCCAACATCAGCCCCAGCATTTT. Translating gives CASSLEVQHQPQHF.

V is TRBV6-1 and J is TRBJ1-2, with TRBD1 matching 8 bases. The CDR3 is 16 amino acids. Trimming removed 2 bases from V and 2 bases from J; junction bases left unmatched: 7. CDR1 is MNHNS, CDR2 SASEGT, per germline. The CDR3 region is CASSENVAGGNYGYTF. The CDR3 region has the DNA TGTGCCAGCAGTGAAAATGTGGCAGGGGGCAACTATGGCTACACCTTC.

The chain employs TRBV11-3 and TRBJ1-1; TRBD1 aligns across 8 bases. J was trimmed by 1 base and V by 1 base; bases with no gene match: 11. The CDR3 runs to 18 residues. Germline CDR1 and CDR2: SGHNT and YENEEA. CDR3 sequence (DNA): TGTGCCAGCAGCTTAGGACAGGGGCGGGGGGCCGAGAACACTGAAGCTTTCTTT. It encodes CASSLGQGRGAENTEAFF.

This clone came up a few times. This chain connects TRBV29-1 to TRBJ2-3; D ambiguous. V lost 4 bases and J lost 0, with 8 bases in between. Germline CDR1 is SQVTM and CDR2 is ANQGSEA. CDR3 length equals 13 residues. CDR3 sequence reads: CSVVVWSTDTQYF. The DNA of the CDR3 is TGCAGCGTTGTGGTGTGGAGCACAGATACGCAGTATTTT.

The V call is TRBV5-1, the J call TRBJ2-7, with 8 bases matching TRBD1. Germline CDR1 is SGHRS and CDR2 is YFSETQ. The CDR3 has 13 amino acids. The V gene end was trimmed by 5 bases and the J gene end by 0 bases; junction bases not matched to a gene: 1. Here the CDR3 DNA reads TGCGCCAGCAGGGGACAGGCCTCCTACGAGCAGTACTTC. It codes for CASRGQASYEQYF.

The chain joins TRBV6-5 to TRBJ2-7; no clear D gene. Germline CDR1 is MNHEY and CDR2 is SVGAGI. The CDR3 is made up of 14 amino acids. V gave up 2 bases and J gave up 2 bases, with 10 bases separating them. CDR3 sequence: CASSYLDGTYEQYF. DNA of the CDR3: TGTGCCAGCAGTTACCTGGACGGAACCTACGAGCAGTACTTC.

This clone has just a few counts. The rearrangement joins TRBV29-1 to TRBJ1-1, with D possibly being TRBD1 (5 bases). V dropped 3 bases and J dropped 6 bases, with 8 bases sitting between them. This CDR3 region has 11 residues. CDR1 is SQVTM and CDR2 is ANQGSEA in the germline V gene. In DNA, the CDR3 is TGCAGCGTTGACTGGGGCGCTGAAGCTTTCTTT. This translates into CSVDWGAEAFF.

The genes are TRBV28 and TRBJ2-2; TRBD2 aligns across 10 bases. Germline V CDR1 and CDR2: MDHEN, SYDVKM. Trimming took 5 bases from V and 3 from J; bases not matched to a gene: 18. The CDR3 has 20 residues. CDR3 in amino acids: CASSRRSPHPSGGYTGELFF. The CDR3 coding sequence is TGTGCCAGCAGTCGAAGATCCCCCCATCCTAGCGGGGGTTACACCGGGGAGCTGTTTTTT.

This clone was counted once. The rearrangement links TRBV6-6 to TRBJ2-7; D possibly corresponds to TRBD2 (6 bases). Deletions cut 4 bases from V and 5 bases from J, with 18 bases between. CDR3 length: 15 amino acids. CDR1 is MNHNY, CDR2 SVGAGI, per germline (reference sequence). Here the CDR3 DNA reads TGTGCCAGCAGTTCCCCATCGGGGGAGAGCGACGAGCAGTACTTC. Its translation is CASSSPSGESDEQYF.

The CDR3 DNA reads TGTGCCAGTAGTTTCTCCGGGACTAGGTCCCGGACTGAGCAGTTCTTC. This codes for CASSFSGTRSRTEQFF. The chain employs TRBV19 and TRBJ2-1, with TRBD2 matching 8 bases. Germline V CDR1 and CDR2: LNHDA, SQIVND (reference sequence). V trimming: 5 bases; J trimming: 9 bases; junction bases outside the gene matches: 15. The CDR3 runs 16 residues.

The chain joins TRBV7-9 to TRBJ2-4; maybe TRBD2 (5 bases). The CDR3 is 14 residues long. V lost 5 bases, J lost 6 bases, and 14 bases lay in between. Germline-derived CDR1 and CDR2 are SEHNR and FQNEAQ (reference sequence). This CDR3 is CASSPRGLGNIQYF. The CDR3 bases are TGTGCCAGCAGCCCCCGGGGATTGGGAAACATTCAGTACTTC.

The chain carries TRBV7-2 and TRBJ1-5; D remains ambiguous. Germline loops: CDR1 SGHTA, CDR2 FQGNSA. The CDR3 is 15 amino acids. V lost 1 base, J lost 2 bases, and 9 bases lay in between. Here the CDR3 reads CASSLGPWGNQPQHF. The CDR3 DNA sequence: TGTGCCAGCAGCTTAGGCCCCTGGGGCAATCAGCCCCAGCATTTT.